Listed below are T cell receptor beta chains from one sample, sequenced in a study of human T cells and chemical hapten exposure. Each CDR3 protein is one row after TCRdb ran MiXCR on the RACE reads. The table lists roughly 81,000 distinct CDR3 sequences, 8.5% of them singletons, with 2% to 3% in the top ten. The sample here was whole blood, taken in connection with sensitization to the hapten diphenylcyclopropenone (DPC). These receptor sequences come from a man aged 35 to 55 with alopecia areata. Some clones in this sample may be carry-over from other donors' samples. The CDR3 runs from the conserved cysteine through the conserved F or W. The order of the fields is J gene, D gene, clone size, V gene, CDR3 DNA, CDR3 protein. A D gene is named only where the DNA matches it firmly. Clone size is given for some rows only: seen once, a few or many times, or a class if the clone is expanded.

TRBJ2-3,-,many,TRBV5-1,TGCGCCAGCAGCATTCGGGACACCCGCACAGATACGCAGTATTTT,CASSIRDTRTDTQYF
TRBJ1-6,-,few,TRBV6-5,TGTGCCAGCAGTGGAACAGGAATCGGATCACCCCTCCACTTT,CASSGTGIGSPLHF
TRBJ2-3,-,many,TRBV6-5,TGTGCCAGCAGTTACTATTCGGCGGCCGACCCAGATACGCAGTATTTT,CASSYYSAADPDTQYF
TRBJ1-1,TRBD1,many,TRBV5-4,TGTGCCAGCAGCGCCGGGACAGGAAGGACTGAAGCTTTCTTT,CASSAGTGRTEAFF
TRBJ2-3,TRBD2,few,TRBV4-3,TGCGCCAGCAGCCAAGTTACTAGCGGGAAAGATACGCAGTATTTT,CASSQVTSGKDTQYF
TRBJ1-1,-,few,TRBV5-1,TGCGCCAGCAGCTCACGGACCATGAACACTGAAGCTTTCTTT,CASSSRTMNTEAFF
TRBJ1-5,-,few,TRBV24-1,TGTGCCACCAGTGATTCTGGGACTAACTTCAATCAGCCCCAGCATTTT,CATSDSGTNFNQPQHF
TRBJ2-3,TRBD2,many,TRBV28,TGTGCCAGCAGTTCCGGGACTAGCGGGAGGTTGGATACGCAGTATTTT,CASSSGTSGRLDTQYF
TRBJ2-5,-,many,TRBV27,TGTGCCAGCAGTGCGTCAGGGGAGATAGGGGAGACCCAGTACTTC,CASSASGEIGETQYF
TRBJ2-1,TRBD2,few,TRBV7-2,TGTGCCAGCAGCACCGAAAGCGGGAGGGCGAATGAGCAGTTCTTC,CASSTESGRANEQFF
TRBJ2-4,TRBD1,-,TRBV29-1,TGCAGCGTAGGACAGGGATCCAAAAACATTCAGTACTTC,CSVGQGSKNIQYF
TRBJ2-1,TRBD2,many,TRBV6-2/TRBV6-3,TGTGCCAGCAGTTACTCGAAGTTCTTTAGCGGGAGTCAGAGCAATGAGCAGTTCTTC,CASSYSKFFSGSQSNEQFF
TRBJ2-5,TRBD2,-,TRBV7-9,TGTGCCAGCAGCTCAGCGGGAGGGCCCTCAGAGACCCAGTACTTC,CASSSAGGPSETQYF
TRBJ2-1,-,-,TRBV10-3,TGTGCCTCGGGCCAATATCCCGATTACTACAATGAGCAGTTCTTC,CASGQYPDYYNEQFF
TRBJ2-1,-,few,TRBV5-6,TGTGCCAGCAGCTCGGGGTTCGCACCGGGAAGGGCCTACAATGAGCAGTTCTTC,CASSSGFAPGRAYNEQFF
TRBJ2-2,-,-,TRBV25-1,TGTGCCAGCAGTGGACCCCGGGCTAGTAGCGCAGACACCGGGGAGCTGTTTTTT,CASSGPRASSADTGELFF
TRBJ1-6,-,few,TRBV5-4,TGTGCCAGCAGCCCCGGACCGTATAATTCACCCCTCCACTTT,CASSPGPYNSPLHF
TRBJ1-2,-,-,TRBV28,TGTGCCAGCAGTCGCCTTGACGCCTATGGCTACACCTTC,CASSRLDAYGYTF
TRBJ1-5,-,-,TRBV19,TGTGCCAGTAATAGCCACGGGAAAAGCAGCAATCAGCCCCAGCATTTT,CASNSHGKSSNQPQHF
TRBJ2-5,TRBD1,-,TRBV29-1,TGCAGCGTGGAAGACAGGGGGGGAAAAGAGACCCAGTACTTC,CSVEDRGGKETQYF
TRBJ1-1,-,few,TRBV10-3,TGTGCCATCAGGGATTGGACTGAAGCTTTCTTT,CAIRDWTEAFF
TRBJ2-1,TRBD2,-,TRBV4-3,TGCGCCAGCAGCCAAGAGGTTGCTAGCGGGAGTGATGAGCAGTTCTTC,CASSQEVASGSDEQFF
TRBJ2-2,-,-,TRBV27,TGTGCCAGCAGTTTGTTTCCGGGGGTCAGGACCGGGGAGCTGTTTTTT,CASSLFPGVRTGELFF
TRBJ2-3,-,few,TRBV3-1,TGTGCCAGCAGCAGCTCCAGCGGCACAGATACGCAGTATTTT,CASSSSSGTDTQYF
TRBJ1-5,TRBD1,many,TRBV18,TGTGCCAGCTCATCGGACAGGGAGCAGCCCCAGCATTTT,CASSSDREQPQHF
TRBJ1-3,-,many,TRBV29-1,TGCAGCGTTGTCGGGCTCACTGGAAACACCATATATTTT,CSVVGLTGNTIYF
TRBJ2-1,TRBD2,few,TRBV12-3/TRBV12-4,TGTGCCAGCAGGCCTAAACGAAGACTACTAGCGGGAATTGGAGACAATGAGCAGTTCTTC,CASRPKRRLLAGIGDNEQFF
TRBJ2-3,-,many,TRBV6-2/TRBV6-3,TGTGCCAGCAGTTACCTGGATCCAGCGGTGGATACCCAGTATTTT,CASSYLDPAVDTQYF
TRBJ1-3,-,many,TRBV9,TGTGCCAGCAGCGTAGCCCAGGGGTTCCGTGGAAACACCATATATTTT,CASSVAQGFRGNTIYF
TRBJ1-2,-,many,TRBV7-9,TGTGCCAGCAGCACAAACCAAGGCTACACCTTC,CASSTNQGYTF
TRBJ2-7,TRBD2,many,TRBV20-1,TGCAGTGCTCCTAACCCCGGGACTAGCGGGGGTTACGAGCAGTACTTC,CSAPNPGTSGGYEQYF
TRBJ2-3,-,few,TRBV25-1,TGTGCCAGCAGTGAATCGCCTAGCTTCACAGATACGCAGTATTTT,CASSESPSFTDTQYF
TRBJ2-3,-,-,TRBV7-2,TGTGCCAGCAGCTTCCAGTCAGCGCCATCGGGCACGCAGTATTTT,CASSFQSAPSGTQYF
TRBJ2-6,-,-,TRBV2,TGTGCCAGCAGGGAGACAGCTGGGGCCAACGTCCTGACTTTC,CASRETAGANVLTF
TRBJ2-7,-,few,TRBV12-3/TRBV12-4,TGTGCCAGCAGTTTCGGCAACCCTGGAGAGCAGTACTTC,CASSFGNPGEQYF
TRBJ1-1,-,-,TRBV28,TGTGCCAGCACTAACTACGGCAGGACAGATGAAGCTTTCTTT,CASTNYGRTDEAFF
TRBJ1-4,-,many,TRBV5-1,TGCGCCAGCAGGTGGGGAAGCAGCTCGACTAATGAAAAACTGTTTTTT,CASRWGSSSTNEKLFF
TRBJ2-6,TRBD2,few,TRBV6-1,TGTGCCAGCAGTGAAACAATAGCGGGAGTCCGCTCTGGGGCCAACGTCCTGACTTTC,CASSETIAGVRSGANVLTF
TRBJ1-4,TRBD1,many,TRBV29-1,TGCAGCGTTGAACAGGGGGCAAAACTGTTTTTT,CSVEQGAKLFF
TRBJ2-1,-,few,TRBV9,TGTGCCAGCAGCGGCGCCGGAACCAATGAGCAGTTCTTC,CASSGAGTNEQFF
TRBJ1-6,-,few,TRBV30,TGTGCCTGGAGCTCAGGTTCCGTGGTCTCCTATAATTCACCCCTCCACTTT,CAWSSGSVVSYNSPLHF
TRBJ1-5,TRBD1,few,TRBV7-9,TGTGCCAGCAGCCACCCGACAGGGGATAGCAATCAGCCCCAGCATTTT,CASSHPTGDSNQPQHF
TRBJ1-5,-,many,TRBV6-2/TRBV6-3,TGTGCCAGCAGGGGCTTACAGGTAGGCAATCAGCCCCAGCATTTT,CASRGLQVGNQPQHF
TRBJ2-7,TRBD1,-,TRBV10-3,TGTGCCATCAGTGAGGGACAGGACCTCTACGAGCAGTACTTC,CAISEGQDLYEQYF
TRBJ2-1,-,-,TRBV29-1,TGCAGCGTTGGTGGGGTGGGTGAGCAGTTCTTC,CSVGGVGEQFF
TRBJ2-5,-,-,TRBV6-1,TGTGCCAGCAGTGTATGGGGGAGTGAGACCCAGTACTTC,CASSVWGSETQYF
TRBJ2-2,-,-,TRBV5-1,TGCGCCAGCAGACAGGACATTGTCCCCGGGGAGCTGTTTTTT,CASRQDIVPGELFF
TRBJ1-1,-,many,TRBV11-3,TGTGCCAGCAGCACACAGGAGAACACTGAAGCTTTCTTT,CASSTQENTEAFF
TRBJ2-3,-,-,TRBV12-3/TRBV12-4,TGTGCCAGCACCCTCGGCGGGACCAGCACAGATACGCAGTATTTT,CASTLGGTSTDTQYF
TRBJ2-5,-,many,TRBV28,TGTGCCAGCAGACTTGGGACTCGAGAGACCCAGTACTTC,CASRLGTRETQYF